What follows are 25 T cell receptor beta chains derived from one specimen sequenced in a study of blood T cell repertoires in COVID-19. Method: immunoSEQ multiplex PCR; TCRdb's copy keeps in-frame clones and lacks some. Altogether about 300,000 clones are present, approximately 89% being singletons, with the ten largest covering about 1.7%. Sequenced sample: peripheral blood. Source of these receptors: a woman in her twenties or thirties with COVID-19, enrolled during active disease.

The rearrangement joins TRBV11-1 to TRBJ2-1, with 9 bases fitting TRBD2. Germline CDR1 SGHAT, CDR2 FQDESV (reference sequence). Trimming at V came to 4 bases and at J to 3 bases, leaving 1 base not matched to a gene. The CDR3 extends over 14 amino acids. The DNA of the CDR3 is TGTGCCAGCAGCTCAGCGGGGGGCTACAATGAGCAGTTCTTC. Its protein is CASSSAGGYNEQFF.

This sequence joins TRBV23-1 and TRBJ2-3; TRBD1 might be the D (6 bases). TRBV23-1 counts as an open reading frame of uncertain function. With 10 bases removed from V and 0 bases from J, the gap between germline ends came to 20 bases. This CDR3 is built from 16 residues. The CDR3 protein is CATRTDQVTSTDTQYF. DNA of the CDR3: TGCGCCACCCGGACAGACCAAGTTACTAGCACAGATACGCAGTATTTT.

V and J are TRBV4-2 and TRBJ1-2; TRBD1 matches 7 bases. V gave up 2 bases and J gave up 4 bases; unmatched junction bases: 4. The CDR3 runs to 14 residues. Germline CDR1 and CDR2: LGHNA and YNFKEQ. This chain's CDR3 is CASSQMGQLYGYTF. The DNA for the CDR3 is TGTGCCAGCAGCCAAATGGGACAGCTCTATGGCTACACCTTC.

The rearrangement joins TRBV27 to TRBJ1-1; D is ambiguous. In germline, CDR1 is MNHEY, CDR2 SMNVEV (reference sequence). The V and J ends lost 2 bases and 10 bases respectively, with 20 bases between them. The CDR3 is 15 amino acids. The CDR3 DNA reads TGTGCCAGCAGTTTAGTGGGAGGTTATAGAAGAGGAGCTTTCTTT. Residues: CASSLVGGYRRGAFF.

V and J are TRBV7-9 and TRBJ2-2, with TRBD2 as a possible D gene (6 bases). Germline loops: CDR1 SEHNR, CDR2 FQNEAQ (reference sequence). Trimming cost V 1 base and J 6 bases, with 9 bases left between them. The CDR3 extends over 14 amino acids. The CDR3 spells CASSLVAVAGELFF. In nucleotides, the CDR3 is TGTGCCAGCAGCTTAGTAGCGGTTGCCGGGGAGCTGTTTTTT.

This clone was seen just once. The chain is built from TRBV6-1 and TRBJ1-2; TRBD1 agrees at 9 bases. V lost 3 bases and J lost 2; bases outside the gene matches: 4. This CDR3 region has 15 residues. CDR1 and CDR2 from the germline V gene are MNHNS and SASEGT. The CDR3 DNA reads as TGTGCCAGCAGTGATGGGACAGGGCCAAACTATGGCTACACCTTC. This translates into CASSDGTGPNYGYTF.

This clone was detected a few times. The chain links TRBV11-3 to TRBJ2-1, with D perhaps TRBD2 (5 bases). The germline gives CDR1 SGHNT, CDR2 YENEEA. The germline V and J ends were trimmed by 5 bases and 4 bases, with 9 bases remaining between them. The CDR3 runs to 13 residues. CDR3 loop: CASSESGYNEQFF. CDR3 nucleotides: TGTGCCAGCAGCGAAAGCGGTTACAATGAGCAGTTCTTC.

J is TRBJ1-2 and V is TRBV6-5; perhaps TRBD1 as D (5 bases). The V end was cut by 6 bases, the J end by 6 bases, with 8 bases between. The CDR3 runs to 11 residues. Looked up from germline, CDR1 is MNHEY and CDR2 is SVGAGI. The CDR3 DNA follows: TGTGCCAGCAGAGGGGATCATGGCTACACCTTC. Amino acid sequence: CASRGDHGYTF.

The chain's CDR3 is CASSEWGVDGYTF. CDR3 coding DNA: TGTGCCAGCAGTGAATGGGGGGTTGATGGCTACACCTTC. The chain carries TRBV6-1 and TRBJ1-2, with a possible D match to TRBD1 (5 bases). V lost 2 bases to trimming and J lost 6 bases, with 10 bases between them. The germline V gene has CDR1 MNHNS and CDR2 SASEGT. CDR3 length: 13 residues.

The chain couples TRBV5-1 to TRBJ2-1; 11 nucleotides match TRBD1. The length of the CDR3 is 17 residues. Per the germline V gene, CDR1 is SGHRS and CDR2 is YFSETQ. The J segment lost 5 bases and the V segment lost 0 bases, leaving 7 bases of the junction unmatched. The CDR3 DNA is TGCGCCAGCAGCTTGGTAGGGACAGGGGGGCCTAACAATGAGCAGTTCTTC. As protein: CASSLVGTGGPNNEQFF. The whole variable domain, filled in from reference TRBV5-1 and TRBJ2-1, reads KAGVTQTPRYLIKTRGQQVTLSCSPISGHRSVSWYQQTPGQGLQFLFEYFSETQRNKGNFPGRFSGRQFSNSRSEMNVSTLELGDSALYLCASSLVGTGGPNNEQFFGPGTRLTVL.

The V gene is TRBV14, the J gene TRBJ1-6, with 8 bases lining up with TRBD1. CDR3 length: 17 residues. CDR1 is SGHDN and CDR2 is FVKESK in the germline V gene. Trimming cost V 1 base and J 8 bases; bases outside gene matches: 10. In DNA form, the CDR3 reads TGTGCCAGCAGCCAAGGGGTGGGCAGGGGGCTAGATTCACCCCTCCACTTT. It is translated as CASSQGVGRGLDSPLHF. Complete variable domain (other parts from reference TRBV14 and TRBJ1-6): EAGVTQFPSHSVIEKGQTVTLRCDPISGHDNLYWYRRVMGKEIKFLLHFVKESKQDESGMPNNRFLAERTGGTYSTLKVQPAELEDSGVYFCASSQGVGRGLDSPLHFGNGTRLTVT.

As DNA, the CDR3 is TGTGCCAGCAGTTACGGCGCAGGGGGGCTTACTGAAGCTTTCTTT. The encoded protein is CASSYGAGGLTEAFF. This sequence joins TRBV6-5 and TRBJ1-1; TRBD1 matches 7 bases. Unmatched junction bases numbered 8, after V lost 2 bases and J lost 5 bases. Germline CDR1 MNHEY, CDR2 SVGAGI. This CDR3 is built from 15 residues.

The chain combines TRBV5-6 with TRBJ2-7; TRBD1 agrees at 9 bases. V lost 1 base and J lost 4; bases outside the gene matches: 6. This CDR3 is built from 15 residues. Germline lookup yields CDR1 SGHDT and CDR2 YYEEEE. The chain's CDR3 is CASSLMGQGWYEQYF. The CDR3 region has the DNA TGTGCCAGCAGCTTGATGGGACAGGGATGGTACGAGCAGTACTTC.

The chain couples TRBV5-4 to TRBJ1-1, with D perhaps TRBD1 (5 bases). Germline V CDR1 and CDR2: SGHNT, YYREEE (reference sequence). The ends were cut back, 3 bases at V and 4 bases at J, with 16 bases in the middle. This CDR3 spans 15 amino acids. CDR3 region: CASSSTGRGSTEAFF. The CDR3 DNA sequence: TGTGCCAGCAGCTCCACGGGTCGGGGGAGCACTGAAGCTTTCTTT. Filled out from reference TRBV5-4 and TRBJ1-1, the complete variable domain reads ETGVTQSPTHLIKTRGQQVTLRCSSQSGHNTVSWYQQALGQGPQFIFQYYREEENGRGNFPPRFSGLQFPNYSSELNVNALELDDSALYLCASSSTGRGSTEAFFGQGTRLTVV.

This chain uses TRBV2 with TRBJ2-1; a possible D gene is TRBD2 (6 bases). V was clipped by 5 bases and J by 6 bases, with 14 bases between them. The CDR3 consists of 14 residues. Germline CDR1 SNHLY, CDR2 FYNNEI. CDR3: CASSFAGPPNEQFF. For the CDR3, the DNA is TGTGCCAGCAGTTTTGCGGGACCACCCAATGAGCAGTTCTTC.

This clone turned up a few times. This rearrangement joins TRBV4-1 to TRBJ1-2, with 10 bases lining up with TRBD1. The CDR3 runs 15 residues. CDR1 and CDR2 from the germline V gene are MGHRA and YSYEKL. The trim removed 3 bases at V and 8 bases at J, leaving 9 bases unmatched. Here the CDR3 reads CASSHGQGEYSGYTF. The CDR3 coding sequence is TGCGCCAGCAGCCACGGACAGGGGGAATATAGCGGCTACACCTTC.

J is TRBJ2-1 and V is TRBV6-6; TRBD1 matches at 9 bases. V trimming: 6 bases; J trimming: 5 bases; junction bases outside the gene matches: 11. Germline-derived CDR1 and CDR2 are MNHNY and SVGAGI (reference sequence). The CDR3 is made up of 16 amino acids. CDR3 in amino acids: CASRKPDRGYDNEQFF. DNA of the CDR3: TGTGCCAGCAGAAAACCTGACAGGGGGTATGACAATGAGCAGTTCTTC.

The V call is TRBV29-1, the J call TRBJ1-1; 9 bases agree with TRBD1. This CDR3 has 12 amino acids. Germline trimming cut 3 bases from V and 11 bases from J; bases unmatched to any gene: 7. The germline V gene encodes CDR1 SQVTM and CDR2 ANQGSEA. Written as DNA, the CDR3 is TGCAGCGTTGAGGACAGGGGACCTTGGGCTTTCTTT. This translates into CSVEDRGPWAFF.

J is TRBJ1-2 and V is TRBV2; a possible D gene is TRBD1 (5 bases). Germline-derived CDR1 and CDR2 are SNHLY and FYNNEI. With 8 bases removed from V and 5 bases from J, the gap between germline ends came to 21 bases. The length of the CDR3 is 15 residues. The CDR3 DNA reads TGTGCCAGCTACTCTCTGGGGGGGACCCAATATGGCTACACCTTC. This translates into CASYSLGGTQYGYTF.

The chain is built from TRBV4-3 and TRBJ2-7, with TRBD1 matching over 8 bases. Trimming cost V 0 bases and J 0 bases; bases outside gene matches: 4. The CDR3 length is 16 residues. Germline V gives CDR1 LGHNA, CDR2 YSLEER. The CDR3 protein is CASSQDRGTGSYEQYF. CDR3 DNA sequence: TGCGCCAGCAGCCAAGATCGCGGGACAGGCTCCTACGAGCAGTACTTC.

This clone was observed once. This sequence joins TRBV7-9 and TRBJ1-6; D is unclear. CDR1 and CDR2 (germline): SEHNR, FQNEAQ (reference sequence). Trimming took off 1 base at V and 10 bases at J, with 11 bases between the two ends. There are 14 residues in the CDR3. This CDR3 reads CASSLDTRKSPLHF. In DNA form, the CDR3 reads TGTGCCAGCAGCTTAGACACTAGAAAATCACCCCTCCACTTT.

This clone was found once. Here the CDR3 DNA reads TGCGCCAGCAGCTCACTAGCGGAAAAAGGCTACGAGCAGTACTTC. Its translation is CASSSLAEKGYEQYF. The chain couples TRBV5-1 to TRBJ2-7; 8 nucleotides agree with TRBD2. J gave up 3 bases and V 3 bases, and 8 bases lay outside the gene matches. CDR3 size: 15 residues. Per germline, CDR1 SGHRS and CDR2 YFSETQ.

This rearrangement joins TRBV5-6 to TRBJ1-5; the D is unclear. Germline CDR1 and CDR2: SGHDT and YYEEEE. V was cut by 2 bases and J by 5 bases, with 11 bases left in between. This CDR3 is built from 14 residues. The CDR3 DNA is TGTGCCAGCAGCTTAGCTGGGCCCCATCAGCCCCAGCATTTT. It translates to CASSLAGPHQPQHF.

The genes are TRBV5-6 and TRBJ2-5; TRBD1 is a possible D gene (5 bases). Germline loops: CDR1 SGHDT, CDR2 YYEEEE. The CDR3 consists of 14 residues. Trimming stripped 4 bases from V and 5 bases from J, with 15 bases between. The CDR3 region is CASSPQGGLETQYF. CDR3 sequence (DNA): TGTGCCAGCAGCCCGCAGGGTGGGCTGGAGACCCAGTACTTC.

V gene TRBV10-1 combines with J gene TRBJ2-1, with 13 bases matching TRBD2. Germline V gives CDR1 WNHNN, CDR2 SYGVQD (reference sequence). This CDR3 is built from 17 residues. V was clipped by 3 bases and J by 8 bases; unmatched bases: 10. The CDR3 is CASSDPAWTSGGDEQFF. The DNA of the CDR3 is TGCGCCAGCAGTGACCCCGCTTGGACTAGCGGGGGTGATGAGCAGTTCTTC.